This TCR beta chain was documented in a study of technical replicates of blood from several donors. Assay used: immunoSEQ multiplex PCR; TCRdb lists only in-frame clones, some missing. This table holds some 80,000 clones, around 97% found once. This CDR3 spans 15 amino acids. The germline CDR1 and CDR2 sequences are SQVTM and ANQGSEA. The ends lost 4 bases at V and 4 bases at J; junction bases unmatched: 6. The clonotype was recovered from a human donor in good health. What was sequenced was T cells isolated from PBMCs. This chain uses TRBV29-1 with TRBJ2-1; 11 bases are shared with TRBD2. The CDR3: CSVGLAGGFYNEQFF. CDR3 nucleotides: TGCAGCGTTGGGCTAGCGGGAGGATTTTACAATGAGCAGTTCTTC.